One TCR beta chain is described in this entry. Its matching antigen is unknown. These data come from a study of T cell clonotyping in hematopoietic cell transplantation. Study observations and caveats: After transplant, recipient diversity fell while pathologically expanded clonotypes grew through day 180.

The protocol was immunoSEQ multiplex PCR, while the TCRdb copy is restricted to in-frame clones and leaves out a portion. The data show around 9,500 clones, over 85% seen once. Deletions cut 0 bases from V and 7 bases from J, with 4 bases between. The CDR3 spans 12 residues. Germline assignment: CDR1 SGHRS and CDR2 YFSETQ. This clonotype originated in a male patient in his fifties who had an allogeneic stem cell transplant from a related donor, so T cells may come from the graft donor. Some clones in this sample may be carry-over from other donors' samples. The sequencing here drew on PBMCs, taken 100 days after allogeneic stem cell transplant. The chain uses TRBV5-1 and TRBJ1-4, with no clear D. Here the CDR3 DNA reads TGCGCCAGCAGCTTGGAGGCTGAAAAACTGTTTTTT. It yields the protein CASSLEAEKLFF. The full variable domain, in which reference TRBV5-1 and TRBJ1-4 provide the parts outside the CDR3, is KAGVTQTPRYLIKTRGQQVTLSCSPISGHRSVSWYQQTPGQGLQFLFEYFSETQRNKGNFPGRFSGRQFSNSRSEMNVSTLELGDSALYLCASSLEAEKLFFGSGTQLSVL.